This paragraph reports one T cell receptor (beta chain). Clones were read by immunoSEQ multiplex PCR, and TCRdb kept only the in-frame ones, dropping some. The sample includes about 980,000 clones, around three quarters of them seen just once. Trimming shortened V by 5 bases and J by 6 bases, and 11 bases separated the two germline ends. Per the germline V gene, CDR1 is MNHEY and CDR2 is SVGAGI. This CDR3 has 12 residues. This record comes from a study of shared clonotypes between healthy human individuals. Sequenced: memory CD4+ T cells sorted from blood. Described subset: CD45RA-negative fraction. This sequence originates from a man between 18 and 29 years old in good health. The chain carries TRBV6-5 and TRBJ2-7, with D perhaps matching TRBD1 (7 bases). CDR3 in DNA: TGTGCCAGCAGTGACAGGGAGGCCGAGCAGTACTTC. Its protein product is CASSDREAEQYF.